This entry lists 28 T cell receptor beta chains sequenced from one sample in a study of T cell clones after liver transplantation. The method was immunoSEQ multiplex PCR; TCRdb's version includes in-frame clones alone and lacks a portion of them. The table has roughly 120,000 clones, roughly nine tenths seen once. Specimen: CD4+ T cells from blood, collected 12 months after liver transplant. The receptors stem from a human patient who received a liver transplant. A subset of T cells may come from the graft donor.

The chain employs TRBV9 and TRBJ2-3; D unresolved. Germline values: CDR1 SGDLS, CDR2 YYNGEE. V lost 0 bases, J lost 0 bases, and 5 bases lay in between. The CDR3 is 14 residues long. CDR3 sequence: CASSVERSTDTQYF. The CDR3 nucleotides read TGTGCCAGCAGCGTAGAACGGAGCACAGATACGCAGTATTTT.

The V call is TRBV5-8, the J call TRBJ2-2; no clear D gene. V dropped 4 bases and J dropped 4 bases, with 8 bases sitting between them. Per germline, CDR1 SGHTS and CDR2 YDEGEE. CDR3 length: 13 residues. The CDR3 loop is CASSPHPTGELFF. In DNA form, the CDR3 reads TGTGCCAGCAGCCCCCACCCCACCGGGGAGCTGTTTTTT.

The chain is built from TRBV5-1 and TRBJ2-5, with D perhaps TRBD1 (6 bases). Germline assignment: CDR1 SGHRS and CDR2 YFSETQ. The CDR3 covers 14 residues. Deletions cut 2 bases from V and 1 base from J, with 9 bases between. The CDR3 coding sequence is TGCGCCAGCAGCTTTGCAGGGGCCCAAGAGACCCAGTACTTC. This translates into CASSFAGAQETQYF.

V usage is TRBV11-2 and J usage is TRBJ1-3; the D gene is possibly TRBD1 (6 bases). V lost 8 bases and J 0 bases, leaving 11 bases between the germline ends. CDR1 is SGHAT, CDR2 FQNNGV, per germline. This CDR3 is built from 14 residues. Written as DNA, the CDR3 is TGTGCCAGCTCGGGACACCCCTCTGGAAACACCATATATTTT. Translated, it gives CASSGHPSGNTIYF.

V is TRBV28 and J is TRBJ2-5; no reliable D call. This CDR3 is 14 amino acids long. In germline, CDR1 is MDHEN, CDR2 SYDVKM. V was shortened by 6 bases and J by 2 bases, with 13 bases between the two germline ends. The CDR3 DNA reads TGTGCCAGCAGACAGCCTGGTTGGCAAGAGACCCAGTACTTC. Translation gives CASRQPGWQETQYF.

The CDR3 protein is CASSMQGDQPQHF. DNA of the CDR3: TGTGCCAGCAGCATGCAGGGTGATCAGCCCCAGCATTTT. V gene TRBV7-3 combines with J gene TRBJ1-5; TRBD1 is a possible D gene (5 bases). The CDR3 sequence is 13 residues long. Germline V gives CDR1 SGHTA, CDR2 FQGTGA. Trimming shortened V by 5 bases and J by 5 bases, and 10 bases separated the two germline ends.

This rearrangement joins TRBV7-9 to TRBJ2-6, with 7 bases aligning to TRBD1. Germline V gene data show CDR1 as SEHNR and CDR2 as FQNEAQ (reference sequence). V shed 5 bases and J 0 bases; nucleotides not matched to a gene: 7. The CDR3 loop spans 17 amino acids. CDR3 DNA sequence: TGTGCCAGCAGCCGCCGAAGACAGGGCTCTGGGGCCAACGTCCTGACTTTC. It translates to CASSRRRQGSGANVLTF.

V gene TRBV10-2 combines with J gene TRBJ1-2; D is unresolved. Looked up from germline, CDR1 is WSHSY and CDR2 is SAAADI. The ends were cut back, 2 bases at V and 7 bases at J, with 11 bases in the middle. The CDR3 is 13 amino acids. CDR3 sequence reads: CASSELGVGGYTF. The DNA for the CDR3 is TGCGCCAGCAGTGAGCTCGGGGTTGGTGGCTACACCTTC.

In DNA, the CDR3 is TGTGCCAGCAGTTACTCGATGGGACAGGGGGTCACTGAAGCTTTCTTT. It encodes CASSYSMGQGVTEAFF. The rearrangement links TRBV6-6 to TRBJ1-1, with 11 bases fitting TRBD1. Trimming at V came to 0 bases and at J to 4 bases, leaving 4 bases not matched to a gene. The CDR3 is 16 residues long. Looked up from germline, CDR1 is MNHNY and CDR2 is SVGAGI (reference sequence).

This clone was picked up one time. The chain combines TRBV9 with TRBJ2-3; 9 bases are shared with TRBD2. Germline trimming cut 5 bases from V and 10 bases from J; bases unmatched to any gene: 17. The CDR3 has 16 residues. In germline, CDR1 is SGDLS, CDR2 YYNGEE. The CDR3 protein is CASSPLGAGGRSPQYF. The CDR3 DNA follows: TGTGCCAGCAGTCCCCTAGGCGCGGGGGGGAGGAGCCCGCAGTATTTT.

This chain links TRBV11-3 with TRBJ2-7, with TRBD2 matching over 15 bases. This CDR3 spans 17 amino acids. The V segment lost 5 bases and the J segment 6 bases; nucleotides outside the gene matches: 11. Germline V gene data show CDR1 as SGHNT and CDR2 as YENEEA. CDR3 DNA sequence: TGTGCCAGCAGCCAGGGACTAGCGGGAGGCATAACCTCCGAGCAGTACTTC. Amino acid sequence: CASSQGLAGGITSEQYF. The full variable domain, completed using reference TRBV11-3 and TRBJ2-7, is EAGVVQSPRYKIIEKKQPVAFWCNPISGHNTLYWYLQNLGQGPELLIRYENEEAVDDSQLPKDRFSAERLKGVDSTLKIQPAELGDSAVYLCASSQGLAGGITSEQYFGPGTRLTVT.

V and J are TRBV5-1 and TRBJ1-1; no definite D call. This CDR3 has 14 residues. The germline gives CDR1 SGHRS, CDR2 YFSETQ. V gave up 1 base and J gave up 1 base, with 8 bases separating them. The CDR3 nucleotides are TGCGCCAGCAGCTTGTCCGCAGAGAACACTGAAGCTTTCTTT. This gives the protein CASSLSAENTEAFF.

This clone was seen a single time. The junction and the germline gene differ at one end; a read error may be behind it. The chain recombines TRBV20-1 with TRBJ2-7; D is ambiguous. This CDR3 comprises 11 residues. The germline CDR1 and CDR2 sequences are DFQATT and SNEGSKA (reference sequence). As DNA, the CDR3 is TGCAGCGCTAGGTTAGCTACGGAGCAGTACTTC. Translating gives CSARLATEQYF.

The chain recombines TRBV14 with TRBJ2-7; 9 bases are a match to TRBD2. Germline trimming cut 2 bases from V and 2 bases from J; bases unmatched to any gene: 7. CDR1 and CDR2 (germline): SGHDN, FVKESK. The CDR3 totals 16 residues. CDR3 loop: CASSQIIAGVAYEQYF. DNA for the CDR3: TGTGCCAGCAGCCAAATTATAGCGGGAGTCGCCTACGAGCAGTACTTC.

This clone is a singleton in its sample. The V and J genes are TRBV7-2 and TRBJ2-5, with D unresolved. The CDR3 is 16 amino acids. Germline V gene sequence: CDR1 SGHTA, CDR2 FQGNSA. Trimming took 1 base from V and 5 from J, leaving 17 bases between them. In nucleotides, the CDR3 is TGTGCCAGCAGCTTAGAAGCGAATCTAGTGTCGGAGACCCAGTACTTC. It codes for CASSLEANLVSETQYF.

V gene TRBV21-1 combines with J gene TRBJ2-7; TRBD1 reflects the table's D call only, with no check against the DNA. TRBV21-1 is a listed pseudogene. This CDR3 has 16 residues. CDR3 sequence reads: CASSDNDRLTPYEQYF. CDR3 sequence (DNA): TGTGCCAGCAGCGATAACGACAGGCTGACCCCCTACGAGCAGTACTTC.

The chain recombines TRBV5-8 with TRBJ2-3, with TRBD2 matching over 7 bases. Per the germline V gene, CDR1 is SGHTS and CDR2 is YDEGEE. The V segment lost 2 bases and the J segment 2 bases; nucleotides outside the gene matches: 5. CDR3 length: 15 amino acids. The CDR3 sequence: CASSLSGGLTDTQYF. For the CDR3, the DNA is TGTGCCAGCAGCTTATCGGGAGGACTCACAGATACGCAGTATTTT.

This clone appeared a single time. This sequence joins TRBV29-1 and TRBJ2-1; the D gene could be TRBD1 or TRBD2 (5 bases each). The CDR3 runs to 12 residues. V shed 3 bases and J shed 6 bases, with 9 bases lying between them. Per the germline V gene, CDR1 is SQVTM and CDR2 is ANQGSEA. The CDR3 loop is CSVDRGLNEQFF. CDR3 nucleotides: TGCAGCGTTGATCGGGGCCTCAATGAGCAGTTCTTC.

V is TRBV19 and J is TRBJ2-7; possible D gene TRBD2, 6 bases. CDR3 length: 13 residues. The V and J ends lost 5 bases and 7 bases respectively, with 15 bases between them. From germline, CDR1 is LNHDA and CDR2 SQIVND (reference sequence). The CDR3 sequence is CASSGTGAVEQYF. The CDR3 bases are TGTGCCAGTAGTGGGACGGGAGCGGTTGAGCAGTACTTC. Combining the CDR3 with reference TRBV19 and TRBJ2-7 gives the whole variable domain DGGITQSPKYLFRKEGQNVTLSCEQNLNHDAMYWYRQDPGQGLRLIYYSQIVNDFQKGDIAEGYSVSREKKESFPLTVTSAQKNPTAFYLCASSGTGAVEQYFGPGTRLTVT.

This chain links TRBV7-9 with TRBJ2-1; 9 nucleotides line up with TRBD2. The germline CDR1 and CDR2 sequences are SEHNR and FQNEAQ (reference sequence). The trim removed 2 bases at V and 9 bases at J, leaving 2 bases unmatched. The CDR3 runs 13 residues. This CDR3 reads CASSLLAGLEQFF. Written as DNA, the CDR3 is TGTGCCAGCAGCTTACTAGCGGGACTTGAGCAGTTCTTC.

Only one count was recorded for this clone. The chain employs TRBV28 and TRBJ2-3, with no clear D. Trimming removed 4 bases from V and 0 bases from J, with 5 bases in between. CDR3 length: 13 residues. Germline V gene data show CDR1 as MDHEN and CDR2 as SYDVKM. The CDR3 reads CASSSQSTDTQYF. In DNA form, the CDR3 reads TGTGCCAGCAGTTCACAGAGCACAGATACGCAGTATTTT.

The rearrangement links TRBV6-5 to TRBJ1-4, with 8 bases identical to TRBD1. V lost 4 bases and J lost 4; bases outside the gene matches: 8. CDR1 is MNHEY, CDR2 SVGAGI, per germline. This CDR3 contains 16 residues. CDR3: CASSLTQGAGNEKLFF. DNA of the CDR3: TGTGCCAGCAGTTTAACCCAGGGGGCCGGTAATGAAAAACTGTTTTTT.

The V and J genes are TRBV12-5 and TRBJ2-7; D is perhaps TRBD1 (5 bases). V was cut by 1 base and J by 5 bases, with 12 bases left in between. Germline V gene data show CDR1 as LGHNT and CDR2 as FRNRAP. The CDR3 covers 14 residues. The CDR3 here is CASGLEGLGDEQYF. The CDR3 DNA reads TGTGCTAGTGGTTTGGAAGGGTTAGGGGACGAGCAGTACTTC.

This clone was observed a single time. The CDR3: CASSSPTGGNIQYF. CDR3 coding DNA: TGCGCCAGCAGCTCCCCGACAGGGGGAAACATTCAGTACTTC. V usage is TRBV5-1 and J usage is TRBJ2-4, with 9 bases that match TRBD1. V lost 3 bases, J lost 6 bases, and 4 bases stayed unmatched. The length of the CDR3 is 14 residues. The V gene's germline CDR1 is SGHRS and CDR2 YFSETQ.

This rearrangement joins TRBV6-1 to TRBJ1-2, with TRBD1 matching over 9 bases. Unmatched junction bases numbered 4, after V lost 6 bases and J lost 2 bases. The CDR3 is made up of 14 amino acids. The germline CDR1 and CDR2 sequences are MNHNS and SASEGT. The CDR3 DNA is TGTGCCAGCAGAGGACAGGGGACGAACTATGGCTACACCTTC. This sequence encodes CASRGQGTNYGYTF.

Concerning this clone: Just one base apart from a much larger clone, this may be a read error. This sequence joins TRBV6-1 and TRBJ2-5, with a weak D call TRBD2 (7 bases). CDR1 and CDR2 from the germline V gene are MNHNS and SASEGT. The length of the CDR3 is 15 residues. V was clipped by 1 base and J by 4 bases, with 13 bases between them. CDR3 sequence (DNA): TGTGCCAGCAGTGAAGAGGGGGGGCTGGGAGAGACCCAGTACTTC. Translated: CASSEEGGLGETQYF.

Note on this clone: Different DNA sequences within this sample yield the same CDR3. The genes are TRBV5-1 and TRBJ2-5; 11 bases agree with TRBD2. Trimming took 0 bases from V and 2 from J; bases not matched to a gene: 0. CDR3 length equals 15 residues. Germline V gives CDR1 SGHRS, CDR2 YFSETQ. The CDR3 region has the DNA TGCGCCAGCAGCTTGGGACTAGCGGGACAAGAGACCCAGTACTTC. The encoded protein is CASSLGLAGQETQYF.

The CDR3 loop is CASTLGENQPQHF. CDR3 nucleotide sequence: TGTGCCAGCACCCTCGGGGAGAATCAGCCCCAGCATTTT. The chain combines TRBV2 with TRBJ1-5, with unresolved D. The CDR3 extends over 13 amino acids. The germline V gene encodes CDR1 SNHLY and CDR2 FYNNEI. V was trimmed by 7 bases and J by 4 bases, leaving 11 bases between them. Combining the CDR3 with reference TRBV2 and TRBJ1-5 gives the whole variable domain EPEVTQTPSHQVTQMGQEVILRCVPISNHLYFYWYRQILGQKVEFLVSFYNNEISEKSEIFDDQFSVERPDGSNFTLKIRSTKLEDSAMYFCASTLGENQPQHFGDGTRLSIL.